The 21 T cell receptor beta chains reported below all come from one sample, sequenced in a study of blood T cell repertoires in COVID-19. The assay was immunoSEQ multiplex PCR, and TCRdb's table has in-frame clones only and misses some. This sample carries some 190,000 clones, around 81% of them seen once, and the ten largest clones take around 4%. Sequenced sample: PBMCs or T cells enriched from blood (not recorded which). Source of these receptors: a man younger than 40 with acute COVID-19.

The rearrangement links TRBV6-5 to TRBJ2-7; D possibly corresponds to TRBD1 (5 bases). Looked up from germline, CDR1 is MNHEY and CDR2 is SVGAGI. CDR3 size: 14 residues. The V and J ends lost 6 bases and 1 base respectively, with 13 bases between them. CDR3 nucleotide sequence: TGTGCCAGCAGAAAGGGGCCGGGTTCCTACGAGCAGTACTTC. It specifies CASRKGPGSYEQYF.

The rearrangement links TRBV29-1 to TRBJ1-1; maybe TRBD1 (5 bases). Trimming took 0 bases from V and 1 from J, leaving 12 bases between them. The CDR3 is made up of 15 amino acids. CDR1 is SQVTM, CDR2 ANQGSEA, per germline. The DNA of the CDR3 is TGCAGCGTTGAAGATGGGGCAGGGAAGAACACTGAAGCTTTCTTT. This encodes CSVEDGAGKNTEAFF.

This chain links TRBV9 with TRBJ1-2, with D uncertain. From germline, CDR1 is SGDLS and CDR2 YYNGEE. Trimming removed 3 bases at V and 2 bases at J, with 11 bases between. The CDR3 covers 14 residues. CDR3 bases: TGTGCCAGCAGCGATCCGGGAGGAAACTATGGCTACACCTTC. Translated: CASSDPGGNYGYTF.

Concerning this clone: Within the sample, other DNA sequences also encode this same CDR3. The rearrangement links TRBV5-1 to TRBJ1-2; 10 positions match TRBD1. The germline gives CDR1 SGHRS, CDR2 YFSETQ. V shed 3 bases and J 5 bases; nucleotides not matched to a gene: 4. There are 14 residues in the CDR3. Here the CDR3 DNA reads TGCGCCAGCAGCTCCGGGACAGGGGCTTATGGCTACACCTTC. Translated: CASSSGTGAYGYTF.

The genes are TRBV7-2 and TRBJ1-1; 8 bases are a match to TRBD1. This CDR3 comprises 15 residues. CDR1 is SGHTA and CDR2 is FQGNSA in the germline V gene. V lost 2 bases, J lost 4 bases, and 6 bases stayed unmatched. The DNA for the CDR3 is TGTGCCAGCAGCTTATCCCAGGGGGCGGTCACTGAAGCTTTCTTT. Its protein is CASSLSQGAVTEAFF.

In DNA, the CDR3 is TGTGCCAGCAGCATAATACCGACAGGGTCGGGTGAGACCCAGTACTTC. As protein: CASSIIPTGSGETQYF. The gene calls are TRBV5-6 and TRBJ2-5; 7 bases fit TRBD1. This CDR3 comprises 16 residues. V was pared by 4 bases and J by 5 bases, with 14 bases of the junction left unmatched. The germline V gene has CDR1 SGHDT and CDR2 YYEEEE.

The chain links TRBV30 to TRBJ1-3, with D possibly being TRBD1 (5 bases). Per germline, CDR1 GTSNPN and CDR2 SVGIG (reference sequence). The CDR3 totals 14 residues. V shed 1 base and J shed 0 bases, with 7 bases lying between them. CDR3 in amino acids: CAWSDDSSGNTIYF. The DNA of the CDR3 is TGTGCCTGGAGTGATGACAGCTCTGGAAACACCATATATTTT.

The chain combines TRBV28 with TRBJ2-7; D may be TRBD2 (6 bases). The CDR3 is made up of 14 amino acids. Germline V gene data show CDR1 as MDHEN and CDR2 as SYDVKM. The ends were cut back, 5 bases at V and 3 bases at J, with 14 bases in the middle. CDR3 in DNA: TGTGCCAGCAGTCTTCCTCCAGCGGGCTACGAGCAGTACTTC. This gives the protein CASSLPPAGYEQYF.

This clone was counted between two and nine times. This CDR3 is CASFQDAAGTEAFF. DNA for the CDR3: TGTGCCAGCTTCCAGGACGCGGCGGGTACTGAAGCTTTCTTT. The J gene is TRBJ1-1, the V gene TRBV6-5; no firm D call. The V gene lost 8 bases and the J gene lost 5 bases, with 18 bases spanning the gap. Germline V lookup: CDR1 MNHEY, CDR2 SVGAGI. There are 14 residues in the CDR3.

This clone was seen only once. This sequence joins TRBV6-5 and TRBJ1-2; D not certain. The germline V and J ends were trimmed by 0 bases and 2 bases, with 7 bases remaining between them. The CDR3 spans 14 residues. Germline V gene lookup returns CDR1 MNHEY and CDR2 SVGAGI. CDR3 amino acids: CASSYSVENYGYTF. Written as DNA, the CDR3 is TGTGCCAGCAGTTACTCGGTGGAGAACTATGGCTACACCTTC.

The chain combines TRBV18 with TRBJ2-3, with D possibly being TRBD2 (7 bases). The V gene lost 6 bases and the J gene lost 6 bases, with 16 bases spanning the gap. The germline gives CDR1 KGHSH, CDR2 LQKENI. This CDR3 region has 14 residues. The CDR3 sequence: CASSQQGGSDTQYF. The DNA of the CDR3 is TGTGCCAGCTCCCAACAGGGAGGGTCCGATACGCAGTATTTT.

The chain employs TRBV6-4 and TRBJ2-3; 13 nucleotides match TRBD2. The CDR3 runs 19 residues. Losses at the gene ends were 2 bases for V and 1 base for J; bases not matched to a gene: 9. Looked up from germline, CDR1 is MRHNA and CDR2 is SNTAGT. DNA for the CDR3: TGTGCCAGCAGTGACACCACTAGCGGGGGGGCCCCCGGCACAGATACGCAGTATTTT. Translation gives CASSDTTSGGAPGTDTQYF.

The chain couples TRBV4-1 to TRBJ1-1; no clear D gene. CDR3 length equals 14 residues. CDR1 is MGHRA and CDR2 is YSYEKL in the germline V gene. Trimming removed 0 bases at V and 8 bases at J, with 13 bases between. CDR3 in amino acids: CASSQEFGVGEAFF. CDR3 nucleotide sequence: TGCGCCAGCAGCCAAGAGTTCGGGGTTGGAGAAGCTTTCTTT.

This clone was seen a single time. The CDR3 loop is CAISGLAGEAYEQYF. The CDR3 nucleotides are TGTGCCATCAGTGGACTAGCGGGGGAGGCCTACGAGCAGTACTTC. The J gene is TRBJ2-7, the V gene TRBV10-3, with 12 bases matching TRBD2. The CDR3 covers 15 residues. The germline gives CDR1 ENHRY, CDR2 SYGVKD. Trimming took 4 bases from V and 2 from J; bases not matched to a gene: 3.

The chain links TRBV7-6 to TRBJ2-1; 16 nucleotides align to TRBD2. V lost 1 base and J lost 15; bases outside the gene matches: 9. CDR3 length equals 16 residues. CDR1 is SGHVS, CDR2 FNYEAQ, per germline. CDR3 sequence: CASSLDLGLAGGQRFF. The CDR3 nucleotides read TGTGCCAGCAGCTTAGATCTGGGACTAGCGGGGGGGCAGAGGTTCTTC. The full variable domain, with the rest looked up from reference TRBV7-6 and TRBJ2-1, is GAGVSQSPRYKVTKRGQDVALRCDPISGHVSLYWYRQALGQGPEFLTYFNYEAQQDKSGLPNDRFSAERPEGSISTLTIQRTEQRDSAMYRCASSLDLGLAGGQRFFGPGTRLTVL.

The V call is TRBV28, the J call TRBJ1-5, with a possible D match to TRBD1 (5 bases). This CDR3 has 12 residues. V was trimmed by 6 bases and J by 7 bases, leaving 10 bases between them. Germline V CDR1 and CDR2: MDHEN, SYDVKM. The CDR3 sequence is CASSLQGQPQHF. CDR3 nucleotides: TGTGCCAGCAGCCTGCAGGGACAGCCCCAGCATTTT.

The CDR3 here is CASSVGLFNEQFF. The CDR3 DNA is TGTGCCAGCAGCGTGGGACTATTCAATGAGCAGTTCTTC. V usage is TRBV9 and J usage is TRBJ2-1; 7 bases line up with TRBD2. V dropped 2 bases and J dropped 6; count of bases not matched to a gene: 2. Germline CDR1 is SGDLS and CDR2 is YYNGEE. The CDR3 has 13 residues.

CDR3 bases: TGTGCCAGCAGGCAGGGGTCGACTAATGAAAAACTGTTTTTT. This encodes CASRQGSTNEKLFF. The V gene is TRBV7-9, the J gene TRBJ1-4; maybe TRBD1 (6 bases). Deletions cut 6 bases from V and 2 bases from J, with 10 bases between. This CDR3 comprises 14 residues. CDR1 is SEHNR and CDR2 is FQNEAQ in the germline V gene (reference sequence).

The CDR3 is CASSLGQGGDEQYF. CDR3 DNA: TGTGCCAGCAGCTTGGGACAGGGGGGCGACGAGCAGTACTTC. This chain uses TRBV13 with TRBJ2-7, with 11 positions matching TRBD1. The CDR3 sequence is 14 residues long. The junction had 3 bases not matched to a gene; V was cut back by 3 bases and J by 5 bases. Germline CDR1 reads PRHDT; CDR2 reads FYEKMQ (reference sequence).

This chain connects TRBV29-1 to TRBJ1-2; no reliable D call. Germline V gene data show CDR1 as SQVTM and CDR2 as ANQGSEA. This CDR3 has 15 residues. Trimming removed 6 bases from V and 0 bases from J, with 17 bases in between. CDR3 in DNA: TGCAGCGTCTTCTCGGGCCAGCGGGCTAACTATGGCTACACCTTC. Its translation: CSVFSGQRANYGYTF.

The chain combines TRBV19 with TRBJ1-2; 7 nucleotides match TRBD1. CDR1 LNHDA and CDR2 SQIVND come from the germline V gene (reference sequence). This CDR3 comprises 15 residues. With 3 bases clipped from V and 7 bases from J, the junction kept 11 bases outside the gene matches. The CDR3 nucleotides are TGTGCCAGTAGTATCTCCGGGACAGTAGTATCTGGCTACACCTTC. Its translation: CASSISGTVVSGYTF.